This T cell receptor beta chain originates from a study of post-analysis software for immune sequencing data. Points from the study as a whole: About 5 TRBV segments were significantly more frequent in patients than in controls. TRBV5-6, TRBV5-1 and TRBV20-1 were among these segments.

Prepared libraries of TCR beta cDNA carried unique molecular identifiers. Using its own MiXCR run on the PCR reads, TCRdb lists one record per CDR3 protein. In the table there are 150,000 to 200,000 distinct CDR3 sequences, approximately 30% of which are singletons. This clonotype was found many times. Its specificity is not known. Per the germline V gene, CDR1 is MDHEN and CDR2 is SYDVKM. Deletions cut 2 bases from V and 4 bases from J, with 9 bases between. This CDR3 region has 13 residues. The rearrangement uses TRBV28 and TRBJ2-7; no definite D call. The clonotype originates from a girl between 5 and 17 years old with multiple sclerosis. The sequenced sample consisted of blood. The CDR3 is CASSLSMDYEQYF. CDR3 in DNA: TGTGCCAGCAGTTTAAGTATGGATTACGAGCAGTACTTC. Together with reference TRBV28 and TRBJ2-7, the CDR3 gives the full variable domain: DVKVTQSSRYLVKRTGEKVFLECVQDMDHENMFWYRQDPGLGLRLIYFSYDVKMKEKGDIPEGYSVSREKKERFSLILESASTNQTSMYLCASSLSMDYEQYFGPGTRLTVT.